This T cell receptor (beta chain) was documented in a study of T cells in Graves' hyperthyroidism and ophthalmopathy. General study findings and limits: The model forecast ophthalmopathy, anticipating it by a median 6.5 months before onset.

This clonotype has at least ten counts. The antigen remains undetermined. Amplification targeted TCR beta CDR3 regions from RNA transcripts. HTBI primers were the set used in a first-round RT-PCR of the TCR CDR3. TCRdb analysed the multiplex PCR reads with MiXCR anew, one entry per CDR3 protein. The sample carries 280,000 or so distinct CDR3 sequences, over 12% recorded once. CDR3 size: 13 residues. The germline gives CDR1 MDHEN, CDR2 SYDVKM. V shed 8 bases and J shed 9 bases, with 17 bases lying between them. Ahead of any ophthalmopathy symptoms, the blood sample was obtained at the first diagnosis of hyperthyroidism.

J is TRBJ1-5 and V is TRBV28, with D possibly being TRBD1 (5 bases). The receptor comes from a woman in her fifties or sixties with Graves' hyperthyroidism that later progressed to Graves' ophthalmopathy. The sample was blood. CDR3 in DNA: TGTGCCAGCCGTGGGGGGTATAGTGGGCCCCAGCATTTT. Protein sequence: CASRGGYSGPQHF.